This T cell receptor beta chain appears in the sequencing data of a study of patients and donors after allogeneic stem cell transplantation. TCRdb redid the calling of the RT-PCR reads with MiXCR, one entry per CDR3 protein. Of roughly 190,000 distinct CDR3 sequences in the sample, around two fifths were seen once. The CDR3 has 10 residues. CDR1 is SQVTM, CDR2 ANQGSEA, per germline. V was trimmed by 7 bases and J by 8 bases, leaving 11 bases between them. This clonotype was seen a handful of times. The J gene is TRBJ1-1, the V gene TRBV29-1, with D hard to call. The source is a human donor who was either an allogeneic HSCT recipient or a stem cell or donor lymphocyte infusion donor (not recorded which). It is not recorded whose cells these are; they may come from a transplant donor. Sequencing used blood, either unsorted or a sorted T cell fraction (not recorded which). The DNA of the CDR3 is TGCAGCGATATGACGCACGAAGCTTTCTTT. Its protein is CSDMTHEAFF.